These T cell receptor beta chains were read from a single sample in a study of OX40 agonist ivuxolimab in advanced cancers. Some clones are missing from TCRdb's copy, which holds only in-frame ones; the method was immunoSEQ multiplex PCR. Altogether approximately 62,000 clones are present, more than 85% being singletons, with the ten largest covering roughly an eighth. The starting material was CD4+ or CD8+ T cells sorted from blood, obtained in a trial of the OX40 agonist ivuxolimab. Source of these receptors: an adult with an advanced solid tumor such as melanoma, head and neck, liver or kidney cancer. CDR3s include the opening cysteine and the closing phenylalanine or tryptophan. The order of the fields is V gene, clone size, D gene, J gene, CDR3 protein, CDR3 DNA. D genes are given only for firm matches. Some rows have no size entry. The others give once, few or many, or a class for an expanded clone.

TRBV4-1	.	TRBD2	TRBJ2-7	CASSLKGLADPYEQYF	TGCGCCAGCAGCCTAAAAGGACTAGCAGACCCCTACGAGCAGTACTTC
TRBV13	.	.	TRBJ2-3	CASSLWGNPTDTQYF	TGTGCCAGCAGCTTATGGGGTAACCCTACAGATACGCAGTATTTT
TRBV5-5	once	TRBD1	TRBJ2-7	CASSSTGTGGVYFYEQYF	TGTGCCAGCAGCTCAACCGGGACAGGGGGCGTTTATTTCTACGAGCAGTACTTC
TRBV11-2	.	.	TRBJ2-5	CASMVWDQETQYF	TGTGCCAGTATGGTTTGGGACCAAGAGACCCAGTACTTC
TRBV12-5	.	TRBD1	TRBJ2-4	CASGLGERTGVGQNIQYF	TGTGCTAGTGGTTTGGGCGAAAGGACAGGGGTCGGCCAAAACATTCAGTACTTC
TRBV15	.	.	TRBJ2-4	CATSASTGYTKNIQYF	TGTGCCACCAGCGCCTCCACAGGGTACACCAAAAACATTCAGTACTTC
TRBV7-9	.	TRBD1	TRBJ1-2	CASSSDRANYGYTF	TGTGCCAGCAGCTCGGACAGGGCCAACTATGGCTACACCTTC
TRBV19	.	.	TRBJ1-2	CASNYGQKAYGYTF	TGTGCCAGTAACTACGGACAGAAAGCCTATGGCTACACCTTC
TRBV19	.	TRBD1	TRBJ1-1	CASTGQGMNTEAFF	TGTGCCAGTACTGGACAGGGTATGAACACTGAAGCTTTCTTT
TRBV7-9	.	TRBD2	TRBJ2-4	CASSFRGGDIQYF	TGTGCCAGCAGCTTCCGGGGGGGAGACATTCAGTACTTC
TRBV18	once	TRBD2	TRBJ2-1	CASSPLRETSDSYNEQFF	TGTGCCAGCTCACCACTACGGGAAACTAGCGACTCCTACAATGAGCAGTTCTTC
TRBV25-1	.	TRBD2	TRBJ2-3	CASSEPRGGAGGPGTQYF	TGTGCCAGCAGTGAACCCCGCGGCGGGGCGGGAGGGCCTGGTACGCAGTATTTT
TRBV5-6	.	TRBD1	TRBJ2-4	CASSYGTGGNIQYF	TGTGCCAGCAGCTATGGGACAGGGGGAAACATTCAGTACTTC
TRBV19	.	.	TRBJ2-5	CASSIGWTPLETQYF	TGTGCCAGTAGTATCGGCTGGACTCCCTTAGAGACCCAGTACTTC
TRBV11-2	.	.	TRBJ1-2	CASSSPGRGGYTF	TGTGCCAGCAGCTCGCCCGGGCGGGGTGGCTACACCTTC
TRBV9	.	.	TRBJ2-7	CASSVQTTDYEQYF	TGTGCCAGCAGCGTTCAGACAACGGACTACGAGCAGTACTTC
TRBV27	.	TRBD2	TRBJ2-1	CASSLLATTSGSSDNEQFF	TGTGCCAGCAGTTTACTGGCCACAACTAGCGGGAGCTCAGACAATGAGCAGTTCTTC
TRBV15	.	TRBD1	TRBJ1-1	CATSRTGGTEAFF	TGTGCCACCAGCAGGACAGGGGGCACTGAAGCTTTCTTT
TRBV4-2	.	TRBD2	TRBJ2-7	CASSQVGGRASGRDEQYF	TGTGCCAGCAGCCAAGTCGGCGGGAGGGCCTCGGGACGCGATGAGCAGTACTTC
TRBV9	.	TRBD2	TRBJ2-2	CASSVGLAGVYTGELFF	TGTGCCAGCAGCGTAGGACTAGCGGGAGTTTACACCGGGGAGCTGTTTTTT
TRBV7-9	once	TRBD2	TRBJ2-7	CASSPKVASGRYEQYF	TGTGCCAGCAGCCCAAAGGTCGCTAGCGGGAGATACGAGCAGTACTTC
TRBV19	.	.	TRBJ1-5	CASSILTGHPHQPQHF	TGTGCCAGTAGTATACTAACGGGACACCCCCATCAGCCCCAGCATTTT
TRBV5-1	.	.	TRBJ2-2	CASSPRQVSNTGELFF	TGCGCCAGCAGCCCAAGACAGGTATCGAACACCGGGGAGCTGTTTTTT
TRBV5-8	.	.	TRBJ2-5	CASSFRQEVPETQYF	TGTGCCAGCAGCTTCAGGCAGGAGGTCCCAGAGACCCAGTACTTC
TRBV9	.	TRBD2	TRBJ2-3	CASSVNLKTSGSSDTQYF	TGTGCCAGCAGCGTAAATCTCAAGACTAGCGGGAGTTCGGATACGCAGTATTTT
TRBV15	.	TRBD2	TRBJ2-7	CATSRLAGDYEQYF	TGTGCCACCAGCAGACTAGCGGGAGACTACGAGCAGTACTTC
TRBV4-3	.	TRBD2	TRBJ2-1	CASSLRSLAGDVNEQFF	TGCGCCAGCAGCCTTCGATCACTAGCGGGAGATGTAAATGAGCAGTTCTTC
TRBV7-9	.	TRBD1	TRBJ1-1	CASSSMPDRENTEAFF	TGTGCCAGCAGCTCCATGCCGGACAGGGAGAACACTGAAGCTTTCTTT
TRBV9	.	.	TRBJ1-1	CASSQNQGNEAFF	TGTGCCAGCAGTCAAAACCAGGGGAATGAAGCTTTCTTT
TRBV13	once	.	TRBJ1-2	CASSPKDGNYGYTF	TGTGCCAGCAGCCCGAAGGATGGAAACTATGGCTACACCTTC
TRBV19	.	.	TRBJ1-1	CASSIRGADTEAFF	TGTGCCAGTAGTATCAGGGGAGCGGACACTGAAGCTTTCTTT
TRBV4-2	.	.	TRBJ1-6	CASSQEDSSLNSPLHF	TGTGCCAGCAGCCAAGAAGACAGCTCGTTAAATTCACCCCTCCACTTT
TRBV7-8	.	TRBD1	TRBJ1-1	CATRTGGDTEAFF	TGTGCCACCAGGACAGGGGGGGACACTGAAGCTTTCTTT
TRBV29-1	.	.	TRBJ2-2	CSVEDHLGELFF	TGCAGCGTTGAAGATCACCTCGGGGAGCTGTTTTTT
TRBV7-2	once	TRBD1	TRBJ1-1	CASSSRGLGTEAFF	TGTGCCAGCAGCTCCAGGGGGCTTGGCACTGAAGCTTTCTTT
TRBV19	.	TRBD1	TRBJ2-7	CASSPYRGTYEQYF	TGTGCCAGTAGTCCATACAGGGGTACCTACGAGCAGTACTTC
TRBV9	.	TRBD1	TRBJ2-7	CASSVEGGQGVYEQYF	TGTGCCAGCAGCGTAGAAGGGGGACAGGGGGTCTACGAGCAGTACTTC
TRBV29-1	.	TRBD1	TRBJ2-7	CSVEGDRETDYEQYF	TGCAGCGTTGAGGGTGACAGGGAAACGGACTACGAGCAGTACTTC
TRBV4-1	.	.	TRBJ1-4	CASSQLGRGTNEKLFF	TGCGCCAGCAGCCAACTTGGAAGAGGAACTAATGAAAAACTGTTTTTT
TRBV5-5	.	.	TRBJ2-7	CASSLGRTPYEQYF	TGTGCCAGCAGCTTGGGGCGGACCCCCTACGAGCAGTACTTC
TRBV7-9	.	TRBD2	TRBJ2-6	CASPRAGGSGANVLTF	TGTGCCAGCCCTCGGGCGGGGGGCTCTGGGGCCAACGTCCTGACTTTC
TRBV27	.	.	TRBJ1-4	CASSLGANEKLFF	TGTGCCAGCAGTTTAGGGGCTAATGAAAAACTGTTTTTT
TRBV7-9	.	.	TRBJ2-1	CASSLPRPGNEQFF	TGTGCCAGCAGCTTACCCAGACCTGGTAATGAGCAGTTCTTC
TRBV2	.	.	TRBJ1-1	CASSAMNTEAFF	TGTGCCAGCAGTGCGATGAACACTGAAGCTTTCTTT
TRBV19	.	TRBD1	TRBJ2-2	CASSSGTGGTGELFF	TGTGCCAGTAGTTCCGGGACAGGGGGCACCGGGGAGCTGTTTTTT
TRBV5-6	once	TRBD2	TRBJ2-7	CASSLTSGYEQYF	TGTGCCAGCAGCTTGACTAGCGGGTACGAGCAGTACTTC
TRBV7-3	.	.	TRBJ2-7	CASSPTRTSLSYEQYF	TGTGCCAGCAGCCCCACCCGCACTTCCCTCTCCTACGAGCAGTACTTC
TRBV9	.	.	TRBJ1-2	CASSKPGTNYQDGYTF	TGTGCCAGCAGCAAACCCGGGACCAACTACCAGGATGGCTACACCTTC
TRBV19	.	TRBD2	TRBJ2-4	CASSGAGEGQNIQYF	TGTGCCAGTAGTGGGGCGGGAGAGGGGCAAAACATTCAGTACTTC
TRBV7-9	few	.	TRBJ2-7	CASSLEPYEQYF	TGTGCCAGCAGCTTAGAACCCTACGAGCAGTACTTC
TRBV29-1	.	.	TRBJ2-1	CSVEVWGDQTYNEQFF	TGCAGCGTTGAAGTTTGGGGGGACCAAACCTACAATGAGCAGTTCTTC
TRBV2	.	TRBD1	TRBJ1-4	CASSAGQGTNEKLFF	TGTGCCAGCAGTGCGGGACAGGGAACTAATGAAAAACTGTTTTTT
TRBV30	.	TRBD1	TRBJ1-2	CAWTPQGNYGYTF	TGTGCCTGGACCCCACAGGGGAACTATGGCTACACCTTC